The 25 T cell receptor beta chains given below trace back to one sample, sequenced in a study of shared clonotypes between healthy human individuals. Sequencing used immunoSEQ multiplex PCR; TCRdb keeps in-frame clones, though not all of them. The sample records approximately 88,000 clones, almost 70% being singletons. Material: memory CD8+ T cells sorted from blood. Subset reported: CD45RO+ cells pooled with CCR7-negative TemRA cells. These TCRs come from a man younger than 45 in good health.

The rearrangement links TRBV29-1 to TRBJ2-3; no firm D call. Trimming cost V 3 bases and J 5 bases, with 12 bases left between them. The CDR3 spans 13 residues. Looked up from germline, CDR1 is SQVTM and CDR2 is ANQGSEA. The DNA for the CDR3 is TGCAGCGTTGAGGAGCAGACCAGAGATACGCAGTATTTT. Translation: CSVEEQTRDTQYF.

The chain carries TRBV28 and TRBJ2-1; perhaps TRBD2 as D (6 bases). Germline V lookup: CDR1 MDHEN, CDR2 SYDVKM. The CDR3 loop spans 14 amino acids. V shed 5 bases and J shed 5 bases, with 13 bases lying between them. The CDR3 is CASSVAAVNNEQFF. CDR3 DNA: TGTGCCAGCAGTGTAGCGGCCGTAAACAATGAGCAGTTCTTC.

The CDR3 region is CASRWNTGELFF. The CDR3 region has the DNA TGTGCCAGCAGGTGGAACACCGGGGAGCTGTTTTTT. V usage is TRBV2 and J usage is TRBJ2-2; D gene unclear. The CDR3 loop spans 12 amino acids. Germline lookup yields CDR1 SNHLY and CDR2 FYNNEI. The ends were cut back, 6 bases at V and 1 base at J, with 3 bases in the middle.

The chain is built from TRBV15 and TRBJ1-4; no firm D call. The CDR3 contains 16 residues. Germline V gene data show CDR1 as LNHNV and CDR2 as YYDKDF (reference sequence). Trimming cost V 1 base and J 5 bases, with 14 bases left between them. CDR3 DNA sequence: TGTGCCACCAGCAGAGCCCGGATTCGCCTGAATGAAAAACTGTTTTTT. Its protein product is CATSRARIRLNEKLFF.

This rearrangement joins TRBV6-1 to TRBJ1-5; D perhaps matches TRBD1 (6 bases). The germline CDR1 and CDR2 sequences are MNHNS and SASEGT. This CDR3 is 19 amino acids long. Deletions cut 0 bases from V and 0 bases from J, with 18 bases between. This chain's CDR3 is CASSEAPGATAYSNQPQHF. The CDR3 nucleotides read TGTGCCAGCAGTGAAGCTCCGGGGGCCACAGCCTATAGCAATCAGCCCCAGCATTTT.

V and J are TRBV19 and TRBJ2-7, with D possibly being TRBD2 (5 bases). Germline CDR1 and CDR2: LNHDA and SQIVND (reference sequence). CDR3 length: 15 amino acids. Trimming took 0 bases from V and 9 from J, leaving 18 bases between them. CDR3 nucleotides: TGTGCCAGTAGTATAGATCCACGTTGGGGAGACGGGCAGTACTTC. Its translation: CASSIDPRWGDGQYF.

V usage is TRBV7-7 and J usage is TRBJ2-5; D could derive from TRBD1 or TRBD2 (5 bases each). The CDR3 runs to 15 residues. Germline CDR1 SSHAT, CDR2 FNYEAQ (reference sequence). V was trimmed by 5 bases and J by 1 base, leaving 14 bases between them. The CDR3 is CASSIRSGGQETQYF. The CDR3 nucleotides are TGTGCCAGCAGCATCCGAAGTGGGGGCCAAGAGACCCAGTACTTC.

This clone showed up just once. The chain has TRBV9 and TRBJ2-7, with 7 nucleotides matching TRBD1. Per the germline V gene, CDR1 is SGDLS and CDR2 is YYNGEE. V gave up 4 bases and J gave up 6 bases; unmatched junction bases: 10. This CDR3 is 14 amino acids long. DNA of the CDR3: TGTGCCAGCAGCACCGGGACAGAATCTCGCGAGCAGTACTTC. Its protein product is CASSTGTESREQYF. Together with reference TRBV9 and TRBJ2-7, the CDR3 gives the full variable domain: DSGVTQTPKHLITATGQRVTLRCSPRSGDLSVYWYQQSLDQGLQFLIQYYNGEERAKGNILERFSAQQFPDLHSELNLSSLELGDSALYFCASSTGTESREQYFGPGTRLTVT.

The chain uses TRBV28 and TRBJ2-7; TRBD2 aligns across 7 bases. Germline lookup yields CDR1 MDHEN and CDR2 SYDVKM. V shed 5 bases, J shed 6 bases, and the junction held 4 bases outside the gene matches. This CDR3 is 12 amino acids long. This CDR3 reads CASSRGDGEQYF. In nucleotides, the CDR3 is TGTGCCAGCAGTCGGGGGGACGGCGAGCAGTACTTC.

The table lists this clone with a count of one. The chain links TRBV7-2 to TRBJ1-5; a weak D match, TRBD1 (5 bases). The CDR3 is made up of 16 amino acids. CDR1 and CDR2 (germline): SGHTA, FQGNSA. Trimming took 4 bases from V and 3 from J, leaving 16 bases between them. The CDR3 here is CASSSLGLGLNQPQHF. The CDR3 coding sequence is TGTGCCAGCAGCTCCCTCGGATTGGGACTCAATCAGCCCCAGCATTTT.

The chain combines TRBV6-1 with TRBJ2-7; D remains ambiguous. Germline V gene sequence: CDR1 MNHNS, CDR2 SASEGT. Trimming took off 1 base at V and 5 bases at J, with 6 bases between the two ends. The CDR3 consists of 12 residues. The CDR3 nucleotides are TGTGCCAGCAGTGAAGAGGTCGACGAGCAGTACTTC. Translated: CASSEEVDEQYF.

This chain joins TRBV6-1 and TRBJ1-1, with a tentative D call TRBD1 (6 bases). Trimming left V 6 bases short and J 0 bases short, with 14 bases between. CDR3 length: 15 amino acids. Germline V CDR1 and CDR2: MNHNS, SASEGT. The CDR3 is CASSRRQVMNTEAFF. The CDR3 coding sequence is TGTGCCAGCAGCCGACGACAGGTTATGAACACTGAAGCTTTCTTT.

The V gene is TRBV5-1, the J gene TRBJ2-1, with no clear D. CDR1 and CDR2 (germline): SGHRS, YFSETQ. There are 15 residues in the CDR3. Between the trimmed V and J ends, which lost 3 bases and 5 bases, there was a span of 15 bases. In nucleotides, the CDR3 is TGCGCCAGCAGCTCCGGGTTCGTCACAAACAATGAGCAGTTCTTC. The encoded protein is CASSSGFVTNNEQFF. Looking up the rest from reference TRBV5-1 and TRBJ2-1 gives the full variable domain: KAGVTQTPRYLIKTRGQQVTLSCSPISGHRSVSWYQQTPGQGLQFLFEYFSETQRNKGNFPGRFSGRQFSNSRSEMNVSTLELGDSALYLCASSSGFVTNNEQFFGPGTRLTVL.

The chain is built from TRBV11-2 and TRBJ2-5; 12 bases are a match to TRBD2. Germline V gene sequence: CDR1 SGHAT, CDR2 FQNNGV. This CDR3 spans 16 amino acids. With 3 bases clipped from V and 2 bases from J, the junction kept 4 bases outside the gene matches. As DNA, the CDR3 is TGTGCCAGCAGCTTTTCTAGCGGGAGGGCTCAAGAGACCCAGTACTTC. Amino acids: CASSFSSGRAQETQYF. The full variable domain, rest sourced from reference TRBV11-2 and TRBJ2-5, is EAGVAQSPRYKIIEKRQSVAFWCNPISGHATLYWYQQILGQGPKLLIQFQNNGVVDDSQLPKDRFSAERLKGVDSTLKIQPAKLEDSAVYLCASSFSSGRAQETQYFGPGTRLLVL.

This rearrangement joins TRBV27 to TRBJ2-2; D might be TRBD1 (6 bases). V dropped 7 bases and J dropped 4 bases, with 16 bases sitting between them. The CDR3 length is 15 residues. From germline, CDR1 is MNHEY and CDR2 SMNVEV (reference sequence). DNA of the CDR3: TGTGCCAGCACCATGAGAGGGGGAGCCACCGGGGAGCTGTTTTTT. It codes for CASTMRGGATGELFF.

The V and J genes are TRBV19 and TRBJ1-5, with D unresolved. Germline-derived CDR1 and CDR2 are LNHDA and SQIVND (reference sequence). V lost 3 bases and J lost 0, with 9 bases in between. The CDR3 is 15 residues long. The CDR3 DNA reads TGTGCCAGTAGTATTTCGACGTATAGCAATCAGCCCCAGCATTTT. Protein sequence: CASSISTYSNQPQHF.

The gene calls are TRBV27 and TRBJ2-1, with TRBD2 identical over 8 bases. CDR3 length: 15 amino acids. V dropped 6 bases and J dropped 3; count of bases not matched to a gene: 7. Looked up from germline, CDR1 is MNHEY and CDR2 is SMNVEV (reference sequence). CDR3 protein: CASRLAGASYNEQFF. CDR3 DNA sequence: TGTGCCAGCAGGCTAGCGGGCGCAAGCTACAATGAGCAGTTCTTC.

This clone appeared a few times. V is TRBV2 and J is TRBJ1-1; unclear D gene. Germline CDR1 SNHLY, CDR2 FYNNEI. V dropped 4 bases and J dropped 2 bases, with 5 bases sitting between them. This CDR3 has 12 residues. The CDR3 DNA reads TGTGCCAGCAGTGCCGGAAACACTGAAGCTTTCTTT. Translated, it gives CASSAGNTEAFF.

This rearrangement joins TRBV15 to TRBJ2-2; 8 positions match TRBD1. Germline CDR1 is LNHNV and CDR2 is YYDKDF (reference sequence). The CDR3 is 15 amino acids. Losses at the gene ends were 7 bases for V and 4 bases for J; bases not matched to a gene: 8. The CDR3, as DNA: TGTGCCACCAACCAGGGACAGGCGCTCACCGGGGAGCTGTTTTTT. The encoded protein is CATNQGQALTGELFF.

The chain employs TRBV25-1 and TRBJ1-2, with 7 bases that match TRBD1. This CDR3 has 15 amino acids. After removal of 3 bases from V and 5 bases from J, the junction contained 9 bases not matched to a gene. The V gene's germline CDR1 is MGHDK and CDR2 SYGVNS. The CDR3 DNA reads as TGTGCCAGCAGTGACCCCCATGACAGGGATTATGGCTACACCTTC. Translating it yields CASSDPHDRDYGYTF.

The V and J genes are TRBV5-4 and TRBJ2-3; no clear D gene. From germline, CDR1 is SGHNT and CDR2 YYREEE (reference sequence). CDR3 size: 11 residues. Trimming pared 5 bases from V and 7 bases from J, leaving 8 bases between. CDR3 nucleotide sequence: TGTGCCAGCAGGGATCAAAATACGCAGTATTTT. Protein product: CASRDQNTQYF.

In its sample, this clone was seen many times. The chain carries TRBV5-1 and TRBJ2-3; D gene uncertain. The germline gives CDR1 SGHRS, CDR2 YFSETQ. Trimming removed 3 bases at V and 0 bases at J, with 14 bases between. The CDR3 totals 16 residues. The CDR3 loop is CASSSAVISSTDTQYF. CDR3 bases: TGCGCCAGCAGCTCAGCAGTGATCTCTAGCACAGATACGCAGTATTTT. Combining the CDR3 with reference TRBV5-1 and TRBJ2-3 gives the whole variable domain KAGVTQTPRYLIKTRGQQVTLSCSPISGHRSVSWYQQTPGQGLQFLFEYFSETQRNKGNFPGRFSGRQFSNSRSEMNVSTLELGDSALYLCASSSAVISSTDTQYFGPGTRLTVL.

This chain links TRBV5-5 with TRBJ2-7; D unresolved. Trimming removed 4 bases at V and 7 bases at J, with 21 bases between. Germline V gene data show CDR1 as SGHKS and CDR2 as YYEKEE (reference sequence). The length of the CDR3 is 15 residues. Here the CDR3 DNA reads TGTGCCAGCAGCCTGCGGACGGCCGTCATTTGGGAGCAGTACTTC. Translating gives CASSLRTAVIWEQYF.

CDR3 amino acids: CASSPINEQFF. The CDR3 DNA sequence: TGTGCCAGCTCACCAATCAATGAGCAGTTCTTC. V usage is TRBV18 and J usage is TRBJ2-1, with D uncertain. V shed 2 bases and J shed 6 bases, with 2 bases lying between them. The germline V gene has CDR1 KGHSH and CDR2 LQKENI. CDR3 length equals 11 residues.

V usage is TRBV5-4 and J usage is TRBJ2-3, with 9 bases matching TRBD2. The CDR3 contains 17 residues. The germline V gene encodes CDR1 SGHNT and CDR2 YYREEE (reference sequence). Trimming at V came to 7 bases and at J to 3 bases, leaving 15 bases not matched to a gene. The CDR3 region is CASLVMTAGGGTDTQYF. CDR3 sequence (DNA): TGTGCCAGCTTGGTTATGACAGCGGGAGGTGGTACAGATACGCAGTATTTT.